These 16 T cell receptor beta chains were sequenced from one sample in a study of identifying expanded T cells in peripheral blood (dated by TCRdb to about 2019). The library was obtained by the immunoSEQ multiplex PCR assay. TCRdb took over this immuneACCESS table, retaining in-frame rearrangements with V and J assigned. Such tables are incomplete; in checked studies, under half of the missing clones stem from an unresolved V gene, and the remainder is unexplained. The sample table holds tens of thousands of clones, of which around 89% were seen once. Together, the top ten hold around 3% of the sample. Sequences were obtained from blood. The receptor source for this set is a person aged 18 to 70 in good health.

The rearrangement uses TRBV28 and TRBJ2-1; TRBD1 might be the D (5 bases). Germline CDR1 MDHEN, CDR2 SYDVKM. The CDR3 is 15 residues long. V shed 1 base and J shed 2 bases, with 9 bases lying between them. The CDR3 here is CASSLFGHTYNEQFF. The CDR3 DNA reads as TGTGCCAGCAGTTTATTCGGACACACCTACAATGAGCAGTTCTTC.

There are a few counts of this clone. This chain joins TRBV7-2 and TRBJ1-5; the D is unclear. The CDR3 is 13 amino acids. With 1 base removed from V and 5 bases from J, the gap between germline ends came to 6 bases. Germline V gene data show CDR1 as SGHTA and CDR2 as FQGNSA. The CDR3 region is CASSLGRDQPQHF. In DNA form, the CDR3 reads TGTGCCAGCAGCTTAGGACGCGATCAGCCCCAGCATTTT.

V and J are TRBV4-1 and TRBJ2-7; D not certain. CDR3 length: 13 residues. CDR1 is MGHRA and CDR2 is YSYEKL in the germline V gene. V gave up 3 bases and J gave up 1 base, with 7 bases separating them. The DNA of the CDR3 is TGCGCCAGCAGCCAGAAATCGTCCTACGAGCAGTACTTC. Its translation is CASSQKSSYEQYF.

This clone was picked up one time. The V and J genes are TRBV28 and TRBJ2-1, with D uncertain. The V gene lost 3 bases and the J gene lost 0 bases, with 12 bases spanning the gap. The CDR3 has 16 amino acids. The V gene's germline CDR1 is MDHEN and CDR2 SYDVKM. CDR3 sequence (DNA): TGTGCCAGCAGTTTTCTGCTCCTGAGCTCCTACAATGAGCAGTTCTTC. This translates into CASSFLLLSSYNEQFF.

The rearrangement links TRBV2 to TRBJ2-1, with D unclear. This CDR3 spans 13 amino acids. Trimming left V 7 bases short and J 4 bases short, with 11 bases between. Germline V gene lookup returns CDR1 SNHLY and CDR2 FYNNEI. The CDR3 coding sequence is TGTGCCAGCACTTTAGACAATTACAATGAGCAGTTCTTC. It specifies CASTLDNYNEQFF. The entire variable domain, with the rest obtained from reference TRBV2 and TRBJ2-1, is as follows: EPEVTQTPSHQVTQMGQEVILRCVPISNHLYFYWYRQILGQKVEFLVSFYNNEISEKSEIFDDQFSVERPDGSNFTLKIRSTKLEDSAMYFCASTLDNYNEQFFGPGTRLTVL.

V and J are TRBV19 and TRBJ2-7; tentative D call: TRBD1 (6 bases). The CDR3 is 13 residues long. The germline V and J ends were trimmed by 5 bases and 3 bases, with 11 bases remaining between them. Germline V gene lookup returns CDR1 LNHDA and CDR2 SQIVND (reference sequence). In DNA, the CDR3 is TGTGCCAGTAGTTCGCTACAGGGCTACGAGCAGTACTTC. Protein sequence: CASSSLQGYEQYF.

The chain joins TRBV27 to TRBJ2-2; D is ambiguous. The V gene's germline CDR1 is MNHEY and CDR2 SMNVEV (reference sequence). V was pared by 6 bases and J by 5 bases, with 10 bases between. This CDR3 has 13 residues. CDR3: CASRPTRTGELFF. The DNA of the CDR3 is TGTGCCAGCAGGCCAACGAGGACCGGGGAGCTGTTTTTT.

This clone was found a few times. J is TRBJ2-7 and V is TRBV19; D uncertain. In germline, CDR1 is LNHDA, CDR2 SQIVND (reference sequence). This CDR3 is 14 amino acids long. Trimming left V 3 bases short and J 2 bases short, with 11 bases between. The CDR3 nucleotides are TGTGCCAGTAGTATGGCCGGGCCGACCTACGAGCAGTACTTC. Translation gives CASSMAGPTYEQYF.

The chain carries TRBV7-2 and TRBJ2-7; 7 bases fit TRBD1. Germline V gives CDR1 SGHTA, CDR2 FQGNSA. The junction had 6 bases not matched to a gene; V was cut back by 5 bases and J by 2 bases. The CDR3 sequence is 14 residues long. The CDR3 region is CASSTRQGTYEQYF. The CDR3 DNA is TGTGCCAGCAGCACCCGACAGGGAACCTACGAGCAGTACTTC.

This clone was counted once. The gene calls are TRBV14 and TRBJ1-1; TRBD1 matches at 8 bases. Germline-derived CDR1 and CDR2 are SGHDN and FVKESK. Unmatched junction bases numbered 7, after V lost 10 bases and J lost 3 bases. This CDR3 comprises 13 residues. The CDR3 region is CATLLTGDTEAFF. For the CDR3, the DNA is TGTGCCACATTACTGACAGGGGACACTGAAGCTTTCTTT.

This clone came up once. The genes are TRBV7-2 and TRBJ2-3; a possible D gene is TRBD1 (6 bases). V was trimmed by 5 bases and J by 3 bases, leaving 15 bases between them. The length of the CDR3 is 15 residues. Germline V gene lookup returns CDR1 SGHTA and CDR2 FQGNSA. CDR3 coding DNA: TGTGCCAGCAGCCAGATAGGGGGAAAAACAGATACGCAGTATTTT. Translated, it gives CASSQIGGKTDTQYF.

DNA of the CDR3: TGTGCCAGCAGCCAGGGGGGGGGCTCCTATAATTCACCCCTCCACTTT. It is translated as CASSQGGGSYNSPLHF. This chain links TRBV5-4 with TRBJ1-6; 7 positions match TRBD1. Trimming removed 4 bases from V and 0 bases from J; junction bases left unmatched: 4. The CDR3 has 16 amino acids. CDR1 is SGHNT and CDR2 is YYREEE in the germline V gene (reference sequence). The full variable domain, in which reference TRBV5-4 and TRBJ1-6 provide the parts outside the CDR3, is ETGVTQSPTHLIKTRGQQVTLRCSSQSGHNTVSWYQQALGQGPQFIFQYYREEENGRGNFPPRFSGLQFPNYSSELNVNALELDDSALYLCASSQGGGSYNSPLHFGNGTRLTVT.

The chain recombines TRBV9 with TRBJ2-1, with no clear D. This CDR3 is 13 amino acids long. Germline-derived CDR1 and CDR2 are SGDLS and YYNGEE. V dropped 0 bases and J dropped 4 bases, with 5 bases sitting between them. CDR3 bases: TGTGCCAGCAGCGTAGACGGATACAATGAGCAGTTCTTC. It codes for CASSVDGYNEQFF.

The V gene is TRBV9, the J gene TRBJ2-3; a weak D match, TRBD2 (6 bases). V lost 3 bases to trimming and J lost 0 bases, with 14 bases between them. CDR3 length equals 16 residues. In germline, CDR1 is SGDLS, CDR2 YYNGEE. The CDR3 DNA is TGTGCCAGCAGCGCCTTAGGACTAACTAGCACAGATACGCAGTATTTT. Encoded protein: CASSALGLTSTDTQYF.

The chain is built from TRBV14 and TRBJ2-1; D perhaps matches TRBD2 (5 bases). Trimming removed 4 bases from V and 4 bases from J, with 8 bases in between. The CDR3 has 13 amino acids. The V gene's germline CDR1 is SGHDN and CDR2 FVKESK. CDR3 loop: CASSPGIYNEQFF. Here the CDR3 DNA reads TGTGCCAGCAGCCCGGGGATTTACAATGAGCAGTTCTTC.

The chain has TRBV28 and TRBJ1-5; D unclear. V gave up 7 bases and J gave up 0 bases, with 10 bases separating them. The germline CDR1 and CDR2 sequences are MDHEN and SYDVKM. CDR3 length equals 14 residues. CDR3 protein: CASTGRFSNQPQHF. DNA of the CDR3: TGTGCCAGCACGGGCAGATTTAGCAATCAGCCCCAGCATTTT.